This TCR beta chain is drawn from a study of blood T cells in healthy people across ages. About the study: Per every two T cells, about one barcoded beta molecule was captured by template switching. Regarding the study as a whole: A conclusive naive versus antigen-experienced comparison was prevented by the unsorted PBMCs.

The authors ran a second PCR of 7 to 11 cycles using a sample-barcoded 5' primer and a J-beta primer mix. Carrying 12 random nucleotides, a template-switch adaptor labeled each individual cDNA molecule. TCRdb independently ran MiXCR on the 5' RACE reads; one entry per CDR3 protein. The data show about 1.4 million distinct CDR3 sequences, 59% seen once. To note about this clonotype: As yet, its antigen is unknown.

This CDR3 has 15 amino acids. Germline-derived CDR1 and CDR2 are MDHEN and SYDVKM. With 6 bases clipped from V and 5 bases from J, the junction kept 9 bases outside the gene matches. PBMCs, at least 6 million per sample, were isolated. Sequencing input: blood. The chain links TRBV28 to TRBJ1-4; 7 bases map to TRBD1. The TCR comes from a man aged 18 to 29 in good health. In DNA form, the CDR3 reads TGTGCCAGCAGAGCTCCGGGACAGCCGAATGAAAAACTGTTTTTT. It codes for CASRAPGQPNEKLFF.